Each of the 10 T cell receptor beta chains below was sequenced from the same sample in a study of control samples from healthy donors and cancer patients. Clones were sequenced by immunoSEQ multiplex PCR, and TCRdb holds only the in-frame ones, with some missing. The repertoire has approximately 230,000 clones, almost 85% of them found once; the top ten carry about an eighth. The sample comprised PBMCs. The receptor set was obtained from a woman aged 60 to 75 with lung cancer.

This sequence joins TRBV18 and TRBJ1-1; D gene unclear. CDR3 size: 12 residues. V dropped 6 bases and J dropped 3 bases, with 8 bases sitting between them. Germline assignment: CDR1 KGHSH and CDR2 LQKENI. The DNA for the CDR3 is TGTGCCAGCTCCCAATATTACACTGAAGCTTTCTTT. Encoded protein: CASSQYYTEAFF.

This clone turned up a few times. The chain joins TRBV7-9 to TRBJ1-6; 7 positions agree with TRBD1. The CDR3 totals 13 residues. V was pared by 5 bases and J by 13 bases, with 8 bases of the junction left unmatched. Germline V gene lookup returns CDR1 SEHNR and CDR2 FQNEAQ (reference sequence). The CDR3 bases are TGTGCCAGCAGCGCAGGGGGTCAGGGGCCCCTCCACTTT. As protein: CASSAGGQGPLHF.

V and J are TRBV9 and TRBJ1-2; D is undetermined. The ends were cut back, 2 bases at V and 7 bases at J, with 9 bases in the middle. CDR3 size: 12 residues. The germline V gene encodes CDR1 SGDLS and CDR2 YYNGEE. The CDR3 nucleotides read TGTGCCAGCAGCGTCGGCAGCTTTGGCTACACCTTC. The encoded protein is CASSVGSFGYTF.

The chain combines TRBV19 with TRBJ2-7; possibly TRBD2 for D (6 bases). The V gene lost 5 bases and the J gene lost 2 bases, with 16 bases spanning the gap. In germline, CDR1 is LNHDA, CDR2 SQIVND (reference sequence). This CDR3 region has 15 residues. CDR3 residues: CASSPAFRGTYEQYF. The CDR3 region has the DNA TGTGCCAGTAGTCCCGCCTTTCGGGGGACCTACGAGCAGTACTTC.

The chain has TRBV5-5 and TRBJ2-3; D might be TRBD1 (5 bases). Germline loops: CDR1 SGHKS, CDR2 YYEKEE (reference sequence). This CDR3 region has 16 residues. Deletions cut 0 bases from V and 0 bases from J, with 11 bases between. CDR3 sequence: CASSLAWAGSTDTQYF. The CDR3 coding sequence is TGTGCCAGCAGCTTGGCTTGGGCAGGGAGCACAGATACGCAGTATTTT.

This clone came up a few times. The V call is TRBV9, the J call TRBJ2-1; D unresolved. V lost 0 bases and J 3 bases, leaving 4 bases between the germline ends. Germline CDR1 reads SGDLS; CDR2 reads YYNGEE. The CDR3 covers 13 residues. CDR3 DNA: TGTGCCAGCAGCGTAGAACACTACAATGAGCAGTTCTTC. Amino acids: CASSVEHYNEQFF.

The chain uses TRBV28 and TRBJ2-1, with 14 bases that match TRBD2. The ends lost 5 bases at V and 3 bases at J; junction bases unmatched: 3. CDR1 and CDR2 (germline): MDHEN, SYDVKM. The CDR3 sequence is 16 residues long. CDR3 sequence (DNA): TGTGCCAGCAGTACGACTAGCGGGAGGGTCTACAATGAGCAGTTCTTC. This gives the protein CASSTTSGRVYNEQFF.

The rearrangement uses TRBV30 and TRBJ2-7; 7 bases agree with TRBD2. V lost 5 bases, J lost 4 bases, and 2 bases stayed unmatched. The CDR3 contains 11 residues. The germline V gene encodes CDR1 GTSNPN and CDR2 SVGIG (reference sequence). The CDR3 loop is CAWSSGYEQYF. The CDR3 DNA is TGTGCCTGGTCTAGCGGATACGAGCAGTACTTC.

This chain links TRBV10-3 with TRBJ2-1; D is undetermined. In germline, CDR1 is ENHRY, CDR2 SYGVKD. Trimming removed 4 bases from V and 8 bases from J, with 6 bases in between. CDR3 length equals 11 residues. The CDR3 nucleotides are TGTGCCATCAGTGTCGGTGATGAGCAGTTCTTC. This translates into CAISVGDEQFF.

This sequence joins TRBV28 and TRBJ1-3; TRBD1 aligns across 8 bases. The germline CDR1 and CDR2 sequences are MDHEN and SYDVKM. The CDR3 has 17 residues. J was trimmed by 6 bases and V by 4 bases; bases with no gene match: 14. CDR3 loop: CASSSLVTGGWENTIYF. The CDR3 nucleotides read TGTGCCAGCAGTTCCCTCGTCACAGGGGGTTGGGAAAACACCATATATTTT.